This T cell receptor (beta chain) was retrieved from a study of T cells expressing NK-cell markers. In the study overall: One of eight sequenced donors was HCMV-seronegative; the other seven were seropositive. Study-level findings and limits: The CD3+CD56-NKG2C+ fraction of four donors was likewise dominated by these clonotypes. In a group of several donors, dominant NKG2C+ clonotypes represented about 1.0-8% of CD8+ T cells. The HCMV specificity of the expanded NKG2C+ T cell clones stayed unresolved.

With respect to this clonotype: Its antigen is as yet unknown.

There are 15 residues in the CDR3. Germline V lookup: CDR1 LGHDT, CDR2 YNNKEL (reference sequence). With the 5' RACE reads reprocessed, TCRdb shows one record per CDR3 protein and no DNA. The sample shows approximately 440,000 distinct CDR3 sequences, and under 1.5% sits with its ten largest clones. This TCR derives from a woman aged 45-59 years in good health. The source material was blood T cells: a sorted CD56 or NKG2C T cell subset, CD4+ or CD8+ T cells, or bulk PBMC T cells (not recorded which). The chain combines TRBV3-1 with TRBJ2-5. The CDR3 sequence: CASSLHERAQETQYF.